Sequencing of this T cell receptor (beta chain) was carried out in a study of blood T cell repertoires in COVID-19. Some clones are missing from TCRdb's copy, which holds only in-frame ones; the method was immunoSEQ multiplex PCR. The sample contains approximately 500,000 clones, roughly 90% of which appear only once. Germline V gives CDR1 LGHDT, CDR2 YNNKEL (reference sequence). This CDR3 contains 12 residues. Unmatched junction bases numbered 2, after V lost 2 bases and J lost 7 bases. Membership in each cohort depended on participant-reported clinical history. The V gene is TRBV3-1 (or the pseudogene TRBV3-2), the J gene TRBJ2-7, with 7 bases aligning to TRBD2. Sample: PBMCs or T cells enriched from blood (not recorded which). The TCR sequence derives from a woman aged 40 to 50 who had recovered from COVID-19. The CDR3 sequence is CASSQLGGEQYF. The CDR3 DNA reads as TGTGCCAGCAGCCAATTGGGAGGGGAGCAGTACTTC.